The rows below give T cell receptor beta chains drawn from one sample of a study of shared clonotypes between healthy human individuals. Method: immunoSEQ multiplex PCR; TCRdb's copy keeps in-frame clones and lacks some. The table records about a million clones, about 80% of them present only once. The sample was memory CD4+ T cells from PBMCs. The receptors stem from a man younger than 35 in good health. Some clones in this sample may be carry-over from other donors' samples. Each CDR3 is given with its conserved first and last residue. Fields, in order: clone size, V gene, D gene, J gene, CDR3 protein, CDR3 DNA. D genes are given only for firm matches. Some rows have no size entry. The others give once, few or many, or a class for an expanded clone.

>many|TRBV7-9|-|TRBJ1-5
CASSSNREGGQPQHF
TGTGCCAGCAGCTCTAACAGGGAAGGGGGTCAGCCCCAGCATTTT
>once|TRBV28|-|TRBJ2-3
CASSFAAGHKGTQYF
TGTGCCAGCAGTTTTGCGGCAGGCCACAAGGGTACGCAGTATTTT
>-|TRBV6-5|TRBD1|TRBJ2-1
CASSVRDRGSHEQFF
TGTGCCAGCAGTGTCCGAGACAGGGGGTCTCATGAGCAGTTCTTC
>-|TRBV6-1|-|TRBJ2-2
CASSELGWNTGELFF
TGTGCCAGCAGTGAATTAGGGTGGAACACCGGGGAGCTGTTTTTT
>-|TRBV30|-|TRBJ2-1
CAWSVRDWFGEQFF
TGTGCCTGGAGCGTCCGGGACTGGTTCGGTGAGCAGTTCTTC
>-|TRBV5-1|TRBD1|TRBJ2-2
CASSRQGANTGELFF
TGCGCCAGCAGTCGACAGGGAGCGAACACCGGGGAGCTGTTTTTT
>-|TRBV4-1|TRBD2|TRBJ2-2
CASSPGRAVRNTGELFF
TGCGCCAGCAGCCCAGGGAGGGCGGTGAGAAACACCGGGGAGCTGTTTTTT
>many|TRBV29-1|-|TRBJ2-7
CSVAAHGYEQYF
TGCAGCGTTGCGGCCCACGGTTACGAGCAGTACTTC
>-|TRBV5-6|-|TRBJ2-2
CASSRLDRIPGELFF
TGTGCCAGCAGCCGTTTAGACAGAATCCCCGGGGAGCTGTTTTTT
>-|TRBV27|-|TRBJ1-5
CASGPKGLGNQPQHF
TGTGCCAGCGGTCCTAAGGGGTTGGGCAATCAGCCCCAGCATTTT
>-|TRBV7-8|-|TRBJ1-1
CASSLEGSRGAFF
TGTGCCAGCAGCTTAGAAGGGTCCCGAGGAGCTTTCTTT
>-|TRBV5-1|TRBD2|TRBJ2-1
CASSLPSGGKDEQFF
TGCGCCAGCAGCTTGCCGTCGGGAGGGAAGGATGAGCAGTTCTTC
>-|TRBV6-5|TRBD1|TRBJ2-5
CASSYGDRGETQYF
TGTGCCAGCAGTTACGGGGACAGGGGGGAGACCCAGTACTTC
>-|TRBV7-9|-|TRBJ2-1
CASSPRWGGGEQFF
TGTGCCAGCAGCCCCCGCTGGGGGGGCGGTGAGCAGTTCTTC
>-|TRBV5-1|-|TRBJ1-4
CASSVGQNEKLFF
TGCGCCAGCAGCGTGGGGCAGAACGAAAAACTGTTTTTT
>-|TRBV29-1|-|TRBJ2-7
CSVGGTYEQYF
TGCAGCGTCGGAGGAACCTACGAGCAGTACTTC
>-|TRBV5-4|-|TRBJ2-1
CASSTLGGQFF
TGTGCCAGCAGCACGCTGGGAGGGCAGTTCTTC
>-|TRBV4-1|TRBD2|TRBJ2-1
CASSPSRVRGSSYNEQFF
TGCGCCAGCAGTCCAAGTAGGGTCCGCGGGAGCTCTTACAATGAGCAGTTCTTC
>-|TRBV5-6|-|TRBJ2-7
CASSLVGGPVYEQYF
TGTGCCAGCAGCTTGGTGGGGGGACCGGTCTACGAGCAGTACTTC
>-|TRBV6-1|-|TRBJ1-1
CASIKKGFWGTEAFF
TGTGCCAGCATCAAGAAGGGGTTCTGGGGCACTGAAGCTTTCTTT
>-|TRBV28|-|TRBJ1-1
CASSPHLPVVAFF
TGTGCCAGCAGTCCCCACCTTCCGGTGGTGGCTTTCTTT
>-|TRBV28|-|TRBJ1-1
CASRPQGFNTEAFF
TGTGCCAGCAGACCCCAGGGATTCAACACTGAAGCTTTCTTT
>-|TRBV5-1|TRBD2|TRBJ2-1
CASSRTSGRYNEQFF
TGCGCCAGCAGCCGGACTAGCGGGAGGTACAATGAGCAGTTCTTC
>-|TRBV18|TRBD1|TRBJ1-2
CASSPGQGAYGYTF
TGTGCCAGCTCACCGGGACAGGGGGCCTATGGCTACACCTTC
>few|TRBV19|-|TRBJ1-5
CATAGDSNQPQHF
TGTGCCACTGCGGGGGATAGCAATCAGCCCCAGCATTTT
>-|TRBV30|TRBD2|TRBJ2-1
CAWSASGRYHEQFF
TGTGCCTGGAGTGCTAGCGGGAGGTATCATGAGCAGTTCTTC
>-|TRBV7-9|-|TRBJ2-7
CASRSTIYEQYF
TGTGCCAGCAGGTCGACCATCTATGAGCAGTACTTC
>few|TRBV11-1|-|TRBJ1-1
CATGTGTEAFF
TGTGCCACAGGGACCGGCACTGAAGCTTTCTTT
>few|TRBV11-1|TRBD2|TRBJ2-1
CASSLRLSGGVGEQFF
TGTGCCAGCAGCTTGCGGTTGTCGGGGGGAGTGGGTGAGCAGTTCTTC
>-|TRBV5-1|-|TRBJ1-1
CASSLVALRLNTEAFF
TGCGCCAGCAGCTTGGTGGCTCTCAGGCTGAACACTGAAGCTTTCTTT
>many|TRBV28|-|TRBJ1-5
CASSNRQGYMEPQHF
TGTGCCAGCAGTAATCGTCAGGGATACATGGAGCCCCAGCATTTT